The 10 T cell receptor beta chains listed next were all sequenced from one sample in a study of early T cells in non-severe SARS-CoV-2 infection. Using its own MiXCR run on the 5' RACE reads, TCRdb lists one record per CDR3 protein. The table shows 75,000 to 90,000 distinct CDR3 sequences, with more than 9% occurring only once. Specimen: whole blood, collected at baseline. The receptor set was obtained from an adult who was a healthcare worker with PCR-confirmed SARS-CoV-2 infection or an uninfected control (not recorded which).

This clonotype was found a few times. This chain joins TRBV15 and TRBJ2-1; perhaps TRBD2 as D (5 bases). The CDR3 runs to 14 residues. From germline, CDR1 is LNHNV and CDR2 YYDKDF (reference sequence). Trimming cost V 0 bases and J 9 bases, with 12 bases left between them. DNA of the CDR3: TGTGCCACCAGCAGAGATCCCGGACTCAGTGAGCAGTTCTTC. This sequence encodes CATSRDPGLSEQFF.

This clonotype was detected only a few times. The chain carries TRBV5-5 and TRBJ2-2; the D is unclear. Trimming cost V 1 base and J 4 bases, with 8 bases left between them. This CDR3 contains 14 residues. Germline values: CDR1 SGHKS, CDR2 YYEKEE (reference sequence). CDR3: CASSLFLSTGELFF. The CDR3 DNA follows: TGTGCCAGCAGCTTGTTCTTAAGCACCGGGGAGCTGTTTTTT. The whole variable domain, remainder taken from reference TRBV5-5 and TRBJ2-2, is DAGVTQSPTHLIKTRGQQVTLRCSPISGHKSVSWYQQVLGQGPQFIFQYYEKEERGRGNFPDRFSARQFPNYSSELNVNALLLGDSALYLCASSLFLSTGELFFGEGSRLTVL.

In DNA form, the CDR3 reads TGCGCCAGCAGCTCAGGACAGGGGGACACTGAAGCTTTCTTT. Protein product: CASSSGQGDTEAFF. This chain joins TRBV5-1 and TRBJ1-1; 10 nucleotides align to TRBD1. The J segment lost 3 bases and the V segment lost 3 bases, leaving 2 bases of the junction unmatched. CDR1 and CDR2 from the germline V gene are SGHRS and YFSETQ. CDR3 size: 14 residues.

This clonotype was detected many times. The genes are TRBV19 and TRBJ1-2; D is unresolved. The CDR3 runs to 15 residues. V was shortened by 0 bases and J by 6 bases, with 14 bases between the two germline ends. Germline CDR1 and CDR2: LNHDA and SQIVND (reference sequence). This chain's CDR3 is CASSIDSMSLDGYTF. In DNA, the CDR3 is TGTGCCAGTAGTATAGACAGCATGTCCCTCGATGGCTACACCTTC.

A word on this clonotype: A much larger clone differs by one base, so this may be a read error. The chain joins TRBV7-2 to TRBJ2-7; 8 positions match TRBD2. With 5 bases clipped from V and 8 bases from J, the junction kept 14 bases outside the gene matches. The CDR3 spans 15 residues. CDR1 and CDR2 (germline): SGHTA, FQGNSA. CDR3 DNA sequence: TGTGCCAGCAGCCCGACGACTAGCGCCCCTTACAAGCAGTACTTC. Translation: CASSPTTSAPYKQYF.

Only a few counts were recorded for this clonotype. This chain uses TRBV21-1 with TRBJ1-5; TRBD1 is taken as the D call from the table, unchecked against the DNA. TRBV21-1 is a listed pseudogene. This CDR3 comprises 17 residues. CDR3 sequence reads: CASLDRDRTLGNQPQHF. For the CDR3, the DNA is TGTGCCAGCCTTGACAGGGACAGGACGTTGGGGAATCAGCCCCAGCATTTT.

This clonotype has more than one count but fewer than ten. The rearrangement joins TRBV2 to TRBJ1-5; possibly TRBD1 for D (5 bases). In germline, CDR1 is SNHLY, CDR2 FYNNEI. The CDR3 contains 12 residues. Trimming removed 7 bases from V and 7 bases from J, with 11 bases in between. The CDR3 here is CASTESGQPQHF. The CDR3 bases are TGTGCCAGCACCGAATCAGGGCAGCCCCAGCATTTT. The whole variable domain, remainder taken from reference TRBV2 and TRBJ1-5, is EPEVTQTPSHQVTQMGQEVILRCVPISNHLYFYWYRQILGQKVEFLVSFYNNEISEKSEIFDDQFSVERPDGSNFTLKIRSTKLEDSAMYFCASTESGQPQHFGDGTRLSIL.

This clonotype came up a few times. V gene TRBV7-9 combines with J gene TRBJ2-7; tentatively, D is TRBD1 or TRBD2 (5 bases each). This CDR3 region has 13 residues. V shed 10 bases and J shed 6 bases, with 19 bases lying between them. Per the germline V gene, CDR1 is SEHNR and CDR2 is FQNEAQ (reference sequence). CDR3: CAISDTRPSEQYF. The DNA of the CDR3 is TGTGCCATCTCGGACACTAGGCCCTCCGAGCAGTACTTC.

This clonotype showed up many times. The J gene is TRBJ2-1, the V gene TRBV12-3 or TRBV12-4; no reliable D call. Deletions cut 6 bases from V and 10 bases from J, with 13 bases between. This CDR3 region has 12 residues. CDR3: CASSFRRREQFF. For the CDR3, the DNA is TGTGCCAGCAGCTTTCGGCGTCGAGAGCAGTTCTTC.

The table lists this clonotype with many counts. The chain carries TRBV2 and TRBJ2-4; no reliable D call. The germline V gene has CDR1 SNHLY and CDR2 FYNNEI. Trimming pared 1 base from V and 0 bases from J, leaving 10 bases between. The CDR3 extends over 16 amino acids. The CDR3 loop reads CASSEVQRLAKNIQYF. In nucleotides, the CDR3 is TGTGCCAGCAGTGAAGTCCAGAGGCTAGCCAAAAACATTCAGTACTTC.